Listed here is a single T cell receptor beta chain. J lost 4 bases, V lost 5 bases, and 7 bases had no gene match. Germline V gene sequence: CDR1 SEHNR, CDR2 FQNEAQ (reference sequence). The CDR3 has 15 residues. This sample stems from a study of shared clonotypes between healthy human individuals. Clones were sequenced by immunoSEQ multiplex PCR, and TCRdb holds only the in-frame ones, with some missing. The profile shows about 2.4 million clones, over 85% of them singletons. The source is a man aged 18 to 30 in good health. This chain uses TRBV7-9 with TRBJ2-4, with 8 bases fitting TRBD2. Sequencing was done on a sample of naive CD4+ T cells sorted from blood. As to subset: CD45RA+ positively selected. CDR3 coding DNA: TGTGCCAGCAGCCCCGGGAGGGGGGGAAAAAACATTCAGTACTTC. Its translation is CASSPGRGGKNIQYF.